This T cell receptor beta chain was observed in a study of lung T cells in sarcoidosis with Löfgren's syndrome (dated by TCRdb to about 2017). About the full investigation: Sarcoidosis was characterized as a granulomatous disease that is mostly pulmonary, in which CD4+ T cells accumulate in bronchoalveolar lavage fluid. The repertoire analyses focused on Löfgren's syndrome patients. What the authors observed across the whole study: Compared with control subjects, Lofgren's syndrome patients reportedly showed the greatest expansion in the V gene segments TRAV12-1 and TRBV2. The study only suggested recognition of a sarcoidosis-associated antigen, and the antigen remained putative and unidentified. Analysis of alphabeta pairing showed that TRAV12-1 paired preferentially with TRBV2, and the TCRs formed by this pairing showed CDR3 homology. Multiple Lofgren's syndrome patients were reported to share TRAV12-1 and TRBV2 CDR3 motifs, a finding that suggests public CD4+ TCR repertoires.

Sequences WNHNN (CDR1) and SYGVQD (CDR2) are obtained from the germline V gene (reference sequence). Trimming leaves V shorter by 5 bases and J shorter by 6 bases, with the junction holding 10 bases beyond the gene matches. The CDR3 measures 17 amino acids from cysteine to phenylalanine. The kept DNA is CDR3 alone, 51 bases in frame from the first base. This clonotype was seen repeatedly, ten times or more. The antigen this receptor binds is unknown. No per-base quality is available; no much larger clone lies one base away. The instrument was an Illumina MiSeq. TCRdb reprocessed the public reads (quality trimming at Q25 with fastp, clone calling with MiXCR) and kept in-frame beta chains. Each entry is one CDR3 protein sequence, shown with its most common DNA and genes. The sample table contains 2,300 or so distinct CDR3 sequences; only one count was recorded for approximately 19% of them. The ten largest clones capture roughly 27% of the sample.

CD4+ T cells collected through bronchoalveolar lavage were the source used for profiling TCR repertoires. The origin of this receptor is a human donor with sarcoidosis (Löfgren's syndrome or another form), or a control subject (not recorded which). Sequenced sample: CD4+ T cells from bronchoalveolar lavage. The chain is encoded by TRBV10-1 joined to TRBJ2-3; TRBD2 fits 14 bases in the junction. The DNA is as follows: TGCGCCAGCAGTTCCGGGACTAGCGGGAGAATGGCGGATACGCAGTATTTT. Its product reads: CASSSGTSGRMADTQYF.